The 30 T cell receptor beta chains given below trace back to one sample, sequenced in a study of T-cell reconstitution after alpha-beta-depleted transplantation in children. The library targeted TCRbeta and was prepared with unique molecular identifiers. MiXCR, run by TCRdb on the PCR reads, gives a single entry per CDR3 protein. The sample holds about 980,000 distinct CDR3 sequences, about 29% seen once. The starting material was PBMCs, mostly from graft donor cells, obtained 360 days after TCRalphabeta/CD19-depleted stem cell transplant. Receptors were obtained from a boy in the first two years of life who had a stem cell transplant for SCID, so the T cells may come from the graft donor.

This clonotype was counted once. The J gene is TRBJ2-5, the V gene TRBV20-1, with a tentative D call TRBD2 (6 bases). The V gene lost 0 bases and the J gene lost 4 bases, with 15 bases spanning the gap. CDR1 DFQATT and CDR2 SNEGSKA come from the germline V gene (reference sequence). The CDR3 sequence is 15 residues long. CDR3: CSAREAAGLGETQYF. The CDR3 DNA reads TGCAGTGCTAGAGAGGCCGCGGGACTGGGAGAGACCCAGTACTTC.

The rearrangement uses TRBV7-8 and TRBJ2-7; D might be TRBD2 (6 bases). This CDR3 spans 16 amino acids. V was shortened by 1 base and J by 2 bases, with 15 bases between the two germline ends. Germline V gene data show CDR1 as SGHVS and CDR2 as FQNEAQ. Written as DNA, the CDR3 is TGTGCCAGCAGCTTAGAGGAGGGCAGGAGGGCCTACGAGCAGTACTTC. Protein sequence: CASSLEEGRRAYEQYF.

The CDR3 loop reads CASSDLLLRDRTEQFF. As DNA, the CDR3 is TGTGCCAGCAGTGATCTTCTCCTCCGGGACAGGACAGAGCAGTTCTTC. The chain carries TRBV6-1 and TRBJ2-1; 8 positions match TRBD1. Germline loops: CDR1 MNHNS, CDR2 SASEGT. The CDR3 has 16 amino acids. V lost 3 bases and J lost 10; bases outside the gene matches: 14.

V usage is TRBV30 and J usage is TRBJ1-5, with D possibly being TRBD1 (6 bases). This CDR3 has 14 amino acids. V dropped 2 bases and J dropped 4 bases, with 12 bases sitting between them. Germline CDR1 reads GTSNPN; CDR2 reads SVGIG (reference sequence). The CDR3 coding sequence is TGTGCCTGGAGTTGGGGGGGCACAAATCAGCCCCAGCATTTT. It encodes CAWSWGGTNQPQHF.

The chain links TRBV4-1 to TRBJ2-3, with 9 positions matching TRBD2. The germline gives CDR1 MGHRA, CDR2 YSYEKL. The junction had 4 bases not matched to a gene; V was cut back by 3 bases and J by 0 bases. CDR3 length: 16 amino acids. CDR3 protein: CASSHPLAGSTDTQYF. In nucleotides, the CDR3 is TGCGCCAGCAGCCACCCCCTAGCGGGGAGCACAGATACGCAGTATTTT.

The DNA for the CDR3 is TGTGCCAGCTCACCTGGCGCCGTGGAGCAGTTCTTC. Protein sequence: CASSPGAVEQFF. This chain uses TRBV18 with TRBJ2-1; no definite D call. The CDR3 covers 12 residues. The V and J ends lost 3 bases and 10 bases respectively, with 10 bases between them. Germline CDR1 is KGHSH and CDR2 is LQKENI.

The V and J genes are TRBV4-2 and TRBJ2-1; TRBD1 agrees at 10 bases. This CDR3 contains 16 residues. V was pared by 3 bases and J by 10 bases, with 12 bases of the junction left unmatched. Germline assignment: CDR1 LGHNA and CDR2 YNFKEQ. CDR3 coding DNA: TGTGCCAGCAGCCAGCCCGGGACAGGGGATTTAGAGGAGCAGTTCTTC. It is translated as CASSQPGTGDLEEQFF.

The rearrangement joins TRBV5-1 to TRBJ2-6, with 7 bases lining up with TRBD1. Germline-derived CDR1 and CDR2 are SGHRS and YFSETQ. The CDR3 extends over 18 amino acids. The junction had 6 bases not matched to a gene; V was cut back by 0 bases and J by 0 bases. The DNA of the CDR3 is TGCGCCAGCAGCTTGGGTGACAGGGCCTCCTCTGGGGCCAACGTCCTGACTTTC. Residues: CASSLGDRASSGANVLTF. Complete variable domain (other parts from reference TRBV5-1 and TRBJ2-6): KAGVTQTPRYLIKTRGQQVTLSCSPISGHRSVSWYQQTPGQGLQFLFEYFSETQRNKGNFPGRFSGRQFSNSRSEMNVSTLELGDSALYLCASSLGDRASSGANVLTFGAGSRLTVL.

This chain links TRBV20-1 with TRBJ2-1, with 7 bases matching TRBD2. Looked up from germline, CDR1 is DFQATT and CDR2 is SNEGSKA (reference sequence). CDR3 size: 14 residues. V dropped 3 bases and J dropped 4; count of bases not matched to a gene: 6. As DNA, the CDR3 is TGCAGTGCTAGTCGCGGGGGAAGGTACAATGAGCAGTTCTTC. This translates into CSASRGGRYNEQFF.

V and J are TRBV9 and TRBJ1-2; 10 nucleotides line up with TRBD1. After removal of 2 bases from V and 8 bases from J, the junction contained 12 bases not matched to a gene. The V gene's germline CDR1 is SGDLS and CDR2 YYNGEE. The CDR3 is made up of 16 amino acids. CDR3 amino acids: CASSVGTGVPPGGYTF. The CDR3 nucleotides are TGTGCCAGCAGCGTGGGGACAGGGGTCCCCCCGGGAGGCTACACCTTC. The whole variable domain, remainder taken from reference TRBV9 and TRBJ1-2, is DSGVTQTPKHLITATGQRVTLRCSPRSGDLSVYWYQQSLDQGLQFLIQYYNGEERAKGNILERFSAQQFPDLHSELNLSSLELGDSALYFCASSVGTGVPPGGYTFGSGTRLTVV.

This chain connects TRBV18 to TRBJ2-3, with D perhaps given as TRBD1 or TRBD2 (6 bases each). The CDR3 runs 15 residues. The germline CDR1 and CDR2 sequences are KGHSH and LQKENI. With 5 bases removed from V and 8 bases from J, the gap between germline ends came to 20 bases. CDR3 sequence (DNA): TGTGCCAGCTCATCGGGACTGGGGGCCGAAGGTACGCAGTATTTT. Its protein is CASSSGLGAEGTQYF.

This clonotype was seen at least ten times. The chain recombines TRBV12-3 or TRBV12-4 with TRBJ2-3; tentative D call: TRBD2 (6 bases). The CDR3 runs 14 residues. V gave up 5 bases and J gave up 0 bases, with 9 bases separating them. The CDR3 DNA follows: TGTGCCAGCAGTCACGGGGGTAGCACAGATACGCAGTATTTT. This codes for CASSHGGSTDTQYF.

The chain carries TRBV4-1 and TRBJ1-5, with unresolved D. This CDR3 spans 14 amino acids. In germline, CDR1 is MGHRA, CDR2 YSYEKL. The V and J ends lost 1 base and 3 bases respectively, with 7 bases between them. The CDR3 DNA reads as TGCGCCAGCAGCCAAGTGGGGTACAATCAGCCCCAGCATTTT. Its translation is CASSQVGYNQPQHF.

The chain carries TRBV25-1 and TRBJ2-5, with D possibly matching TRBD2 (5 bases). V lost 6 bases to trimming and J lost 8 bases, with 28 bases between them. CDR1 is MGHDK and CDR2 is SYGVNS in the germline V gene. The CDR3 has 17 amino acids. The DNA for the CDR3 is TGTGCCAGCAGACCGACTATCGGAAATGGATTTGCAACCACCCAGTACTTC. Amino acids: CASRPTIGNGFATTQYF.

This rearrangement joins TRBV30 to TRBJ2-1, with D tentatively TRBD1 (5 bases). The CDR3 extends over 13 amino acids. The germline CDR1 and CDR2 sequences are GTSNPN and SVGIG (reference sequence). The germline V and J ends were trimmed by 1 base and 3 bases, with 7 bases remaining between them. In DNA, the CDR3 is TGTGCCTGGAGTGGACAGTTCTACAATGAGCAGTTCTTC. This codes for CAWSGQFYNEQFF.

This chain uses TRBV6-1 with TRBJ1-5; TRBD1 agrees at 8 bases. This CDR3 region has 15 residues. The junction had 4 bases not matched to a gene; V was cut back by 6 bases and J by 0 bases. Germline assignment: CDR1 MNHNS and CDR2 SASEGT. The CDR3 sequence: CASSFDRGSNQPQHF. CDR3 sequence (DNA): TGTGCCAGCAGCTTTGACAGGGGTAGCAATCAGCCCCAGCATTTT.

The V call is TRBV5-1, the J call TRBJ2-7; tentative D call: TRBD2 (6 bases). Germline CDR1 is SGHRS and CDR2 is YFSETQ. The CDR3 totals 14 residues. Trimming removed 6 bases at V and 5 bases at J, with 18 bases between. CDR3 protein: CASTRGSGEDEQYF. In nucleotides, the CDR3 is TGCGCCAGCACTAGAGGAAGTGGGGAGGACGAGCAGTACTTC.

This chain joins TRBV4-3 and TRBJ2-7; 7 bases are a match to TRBD1. Germline V CDR1 and CDR2: LGHNA, YSLEER. CDR3 length: 15 residues. The junction had 4 bases not matched to a gene; V was cut back by 0 bases and J by 2 bases. DNA for the CDR3: TGCGCCAGCAGCCAAGACAGGGGGTATACCTACGAGCAGTACTTC. Translated, it gives CASSQDRGYTYEQYF.

This clonotype came up a few times. V usage is TRBV12-3 or TRBV12-4 and J usage is TRBJ2-7; TRBD1 is a possible D gene (7 bases). The V end was cut by 4 bases, the J end by 0 bases, with 13 bases between. CDR3 length: 15 amino acids. The CDR3 region has the DNA TGTGCCAGCAGTTCGGCGGGACAGCTCTCCTACGAGCAGTACTTC. This sequence encodes CASSSAGQLSYEQYF.

The rearrangement joins TRBV5-1 to TRBJ2-1; D could derive from TRBD1 or TRBD2 (5 bases each). Germline lookup yields CDR1 SGHRS and CDR2 YFSETQ. V lost 2 bases to trimming and J lost 5 bases, with 14 bases between them. The CDR3 spans 15 residues. The CDR3 nucleotides are TGCGCCAGCAGCTTAGCCGGGACCCCAAACAATGAGCAGTTCTTC. It is translated as CASSLAGTPNNEQFF.

A few counts support this clonotype. This chain links TRBV11-2 with TRBJ2-2, with D perhaps matching TRBD1 (6 bases). The CDR3 sequence is 20 residues long. Germline V lookup: CDR1 SGHAT, CDR2 FQNNGV. Trimming removed 2 bases from V and 0 bases from J, with 22 bases in between. CDR3 sequence: CASSLFPGHRYAANTGELFF. DNA for the CDR3: TGTGCCAGCAGCTTATTTCCGGGACACCGGTACGCGGCGAACACCGGGGAGCTGTTTTTT.

This clonotype came up a few times. The rearrangement joins TRBV2 to TRBJ1-1; D gene unclear. CDR3 length equals 16 residues. V shed 1 base and J shed 0 bases, with 12 bases lying between them. The V gene's germline CDR1 is SNHLY and CDR2 FYNNEI. The CDR3 nucleotides are TGTGCCAGCAGTGAAGATCTGGAGCCAATGAACACTGAAGCTTTCTTT. Translation gives CASSEDLEPMNTEAFF. Based on the CDR3 plus reference TRBV2 and TRBJ1-1, the full variable domain is EPEVTQTPSHQVTQMGQEVILRCVPISNHLYFYWYRQILGQKVEFLVSFYNNEISEKSEIFDDQFSVERPDGSNFTLKIRSTKLEDSAMYFCASSEDLEPMNTEAFFGQGTRLTVV.

The V and J genes are TRBV18 and TRBJ2-2, with 7 nucleotides matching TRBD1. J lost 3 bases, V lost 0 bases, and 4 bases had no gene match. This CDR3 contains 16 residues. From germline, CDR1 is KGHSH and CDR2 LQKENI. CDR3: CASSPPSGGDTGELFF. The CDR3 region has the DNA TGTGCCAGCTCACCACCTTCAGGGGGTGACACCGGGGAGCTGTTTTTT.

The V and J genes are TRBV5-6 and TRBJ2-5, with unresolved D. The V gene's germline CDR1 is SGHDT and CDR2 YYEEEE. Trimming removed 3 bases at V and 5 bases at J, with 5 bases between. The length of the CDR3 is 11 residues. The CDR3 sequence: CASSSDETQYF. CDR3 DNA sequence: TGTGCCAGCAGCTCCGACGAGACCCAGTACTTC. The full variable domain, in which reference TRBV5-6 and TRBJ2-5 provide the parts outside the CDR3, is DAGVTQSPTHLIKTRGQQVTLRCSPKSGHDTVSWYQQALGQGPQFIFQYYEEEERQRGNFPDRFSGHQFPNYSSELNVNALLLGDSALYLCASSSDETQYFGPGTRLLVL.

This chain connects TRBV5-1 to TRBJ2-2, with D hard to call. The CDR3 has 16 residues. Per germline, CDR1 SGHRS and CDR2 YFSETQ. Trimming removed 2 bases at V and 5 bases at J, with 16 bases between. The CDR3 protein is CASSLEPGFGTGELFF. For the CDR3, the DNA is TGCGCCAGCAGCTTAGAACCCGGCTTCGGGACCGGGGAGCTGTTTTTT.

This clonotype was seen more than once but under ten times. The gene calls are TRBV10-3 and TRBJ2-2; D tentatively reads TRBD1 or TRBD2 (5 bases each). Trimming cost V 7 bases and J 2 bases, with 8 bases left between them. CDR1 and CDR2 from the germline V gene are ENHRY and SYGVKD. This CDR3 has 13 amino acids. The CDR3: CAIMGVNTGELFF. DNA for the CDR3: TGTGCCATCATGGGGGTAAACACCGGGGAGCTGTTTTTT.

The chain combines TRBV20-1 with TRBJ1-2; no clear D. Deletions cut 0 bases from V and 8 bases from J, with 10 bases between. The germline CDR1 and CDR2 sequences are DFQATT and SNEGSKA (reference sequence). This CDR3 comprises 12 residues. The CDR3 DNA reads TGCAGTGCTAGAGATCGGGCTGGGGGCTACACCTTC. As protein: CSARDRAGGYTF.

The table lists this clonotype with a few counts. The chain recombines TRBV20-1 with TRBJ2-7, with 7 bases identical to TRBD1. Per germline, CDR1 DFQATT and CDR2 SNEGSKA (reference sequence). The CDR3 length is 14 residues. J gave up 4 bases and V 1 base, and 7 bases lay outside the gene matches. CDR3 loop: CSARAPQGKYEQYF. The CDR3 DNA follows: TGCAGTGCTAGAGCTCCACAGGGGAAGTACGAGCAGTACTTC.

The chain is built from TRBV20-1 and TRBJ2-7; no reliable D call. The V and J ends lost 2 bases and 5 bases respectively, with 4 bases between them. Germline V gene data show CDR1 as DFQATT and CDR2 as SNEGSKA (reference sequence). The CDR3 is made up of 10 amino acids. CDR3 DNA: TGCAGTGCTAGATCGAACGAGCAGTACTTC. It specifies CSARSNEQYF.

V and J are TRBV20-1 and TRBJ2-7; possibly TRBD2 for D (6 bases). Germline lookup yields CDR1 DFQATT and CDR2 SNEGSKA (reference sequence). Trimming shortened V by 3 bases and J by 4 bases, and 16 bases separated the two germline ends. This CDR3 has 14 amino acids. CDR3 in amino acids: CSASMTRRWYEQYF. The CDR3 DNA reads TGCAGTGCTAGTATGACTAGGCGATGGTACGAGCAGTACTTC.